This T cell receptor (beta chain) appears in the sequencing data of a study of blood T cells in healthy people across ages. It was with a sample-barcoded 5' primer and a J-beta primer mix that a second PCR of roughly 6 to 12 cycles was run. TCRdb processed the 5' RACE reads anew with MiXCR; each CDR3 protein has one entry. The sample has 750,000 or so distinct CDR3 sequences, around 25% seen once. These sequences were also reported in another study, on T cells of mothers and their children. From that paper: Every mother produced more than 9 million TCR beta CDR3 reads, whereas every child provided around 3 million.

Material: blood. The receptor was derived from a boy between 5 and 17 years old in good health.

The CDR3 sequence: CASSFPLAGAGEDTQYF. CDR3 nucleotides: TGTGCCAGCAGCTTCCCACTGGCGGGAGCAGGGGAAGATACGCAGTATTTT. The chain is built from TRBV7-2 and TRBJ2-3; possible D gene TRBD2, 7 bases. This CDR3 is built from 17 residues. Per the germline V gene, CDR1 is SGHTA and CDR2 is FQGNSA. V lost 3 bases to trimming and J lost 5 bases, with 21 bases between them.